The following is a T cell receptor (beta chain) sequence with its context. This record belongs to a study of beta chain features in type 1 diabetes. CDR3 length: 14 amino acids. Trimming removed 11 bases at V and 6 bases at J, with 22 bases between. Germline V gene sequence: CDR1 MNHNY, CDR2 SVGAGI (reference sequence). The study reverse transcribed the entire isolated RNA, so it sequenced expressed TCRB transcripts. Assay used: immunoSEQ multiplex PCR; TCRdb lists only in-frame clones, some missing. The repertoire holds 360,000 or so clones, with around a fifth as singletons. This chain uses TRBV6-6 with TRBJ2-5; no definite D call. The sequence was collected from a woman younger than 30 in good health. Sequencing used naive CD4+ T cells from blood. CDR3 coding DNA: TGTGCCTCTGCAGCTCGAGTGACTGAGAAGACCCAGTACTTC. Protein product: CASAARVTEKTQYF.